This TCR beta chain derives from a study of T-cell memory formation after mild COVID-19. TCRdb passed the 5' RACE reads through MiXCR, listing each CDR3 protein once. The sample shows more than 75,000 distinct CDR3 sequences, over 11% of them seen only once. This clonotype turned up a few times. Input material: PBMCs or a T cell subset sorted from them (not recorded which). The sequence derives from an adult woman who had mild COVID-19 (a few samples of this study predate the infection). Cell type and time point are not known.

This CDR3 is CASSQEEPGSGSTADTQYF. For the CDR3, the DNA is TGTGCCAGCAGCCAAGAAGAGCCAGGTAGCGGGAGTACCGCAGATACGCAGTATTTT. V usage is TRBV4-2 and J usage is TRBJ2-3, with 9 bases aligning to TRBD2. The junction had 14 bases not matched to a gene; V was cut back by 0 bases and J by 4 bases. CDR1 and CDR2 (germline): LGHNA, YNFKEQ. The CDR3 runs 19 residues.